Detailed here is one TCR beta chain. Its antigen is still unknown. TCRdb's copy holds only in-frame clones and misses some; the assay was immunoSEQ multiplex PCR. The sample has around 36,000 clones, roughly 79% seen once. Trimming removed 7 bases from V and 5 bases from J, with 14 bases in between. There are 13 residues in the CDR3. Germline V gene data show CDR1 as MGHDK and CDR2 as SYGVNS. This specimen belongs to a study of T cells in localized non-small cell lung cancer. Regarding the study as a whole: Exceeding tumor, uninvolved adjacent lung had the highest T cell clonality.

The chain joins TRBV25-1 to TRBJ2-5; D unclear. The source is a male donor at least 60 years old with stage II lung adenocarcinoma. Source: peripheral blood mononuclear cells, taken before any cancer treatment. Here the CDR3 DNA reads TGTGCCAGCAAACGACGCCAAGGGGAGACCCAGTACTTC. It specifies CASKRRQGETQYF.